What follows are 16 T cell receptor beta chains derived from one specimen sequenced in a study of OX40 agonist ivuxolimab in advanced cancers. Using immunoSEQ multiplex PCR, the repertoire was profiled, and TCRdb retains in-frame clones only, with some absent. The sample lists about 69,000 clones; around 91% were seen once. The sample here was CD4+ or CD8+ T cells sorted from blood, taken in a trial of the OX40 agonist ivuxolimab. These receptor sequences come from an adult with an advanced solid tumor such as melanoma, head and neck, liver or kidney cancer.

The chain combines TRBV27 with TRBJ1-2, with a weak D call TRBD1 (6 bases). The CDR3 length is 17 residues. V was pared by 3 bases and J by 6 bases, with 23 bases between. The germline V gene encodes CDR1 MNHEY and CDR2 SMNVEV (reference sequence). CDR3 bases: TGTGCCAGCAGTTTTTGGGGAACAGGGAAGGTTCGGAATGGCTACACCTTC. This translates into CASSFWGTGKVRNGYTF.

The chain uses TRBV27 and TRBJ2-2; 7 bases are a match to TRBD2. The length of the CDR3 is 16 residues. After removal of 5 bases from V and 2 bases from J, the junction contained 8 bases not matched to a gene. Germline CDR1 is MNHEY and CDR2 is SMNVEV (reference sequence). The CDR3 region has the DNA TGTGCCAGCAGTCGTGGGTGGGGGGGAAACACCGGGGAGCTGTTTTTT. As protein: CASSRGWGGNTGELFF.

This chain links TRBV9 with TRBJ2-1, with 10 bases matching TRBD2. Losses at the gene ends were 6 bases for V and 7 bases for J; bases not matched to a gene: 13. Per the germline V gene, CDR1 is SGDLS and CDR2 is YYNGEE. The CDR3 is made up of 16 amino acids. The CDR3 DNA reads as TGTGCCAGCACCCAGGGCAGCGGGAGGGCCGTGAATGAGCAGTTCTTC. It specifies CASTQGSGRAVNEQFF.

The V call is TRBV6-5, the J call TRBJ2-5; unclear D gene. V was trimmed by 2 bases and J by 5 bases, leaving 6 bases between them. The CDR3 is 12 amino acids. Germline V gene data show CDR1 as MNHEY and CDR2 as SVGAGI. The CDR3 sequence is CASSYGRETQYF. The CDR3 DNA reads TGTGCCAGCAGTTACGGGCGGGAGACCCAGTACTTC.

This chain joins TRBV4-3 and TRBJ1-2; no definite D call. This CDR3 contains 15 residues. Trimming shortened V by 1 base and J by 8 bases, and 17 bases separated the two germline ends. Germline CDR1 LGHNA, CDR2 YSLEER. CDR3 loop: CASSQVARPLEGYTF. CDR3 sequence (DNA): TGCGCCAGCAGCCAAGTGGCCAGGCCTTTGGAAGGCTACACCTTC.

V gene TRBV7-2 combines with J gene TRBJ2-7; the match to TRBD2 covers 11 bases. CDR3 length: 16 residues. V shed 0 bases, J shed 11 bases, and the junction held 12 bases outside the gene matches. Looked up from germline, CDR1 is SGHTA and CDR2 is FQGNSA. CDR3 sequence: CASSLALGLAGRVKYF. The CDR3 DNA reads TGTGCCAGCAGCTTAGCGCTAGGACTAGCGGGCCGGGTGAAGTACTTC.

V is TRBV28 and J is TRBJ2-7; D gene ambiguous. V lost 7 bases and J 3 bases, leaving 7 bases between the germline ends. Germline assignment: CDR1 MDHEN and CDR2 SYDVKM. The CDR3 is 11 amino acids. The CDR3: CASTLDYEQYF. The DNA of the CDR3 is TGTGCCAGCACCCTTGACTACGAGCAGTACTTC.

The CDR3 region has the DNA TGTGCCAGCAGCCAAAATCAAGAGACCCAGTACTTC. This gives the protein CASSQNQETQYF. The genes are TRBV6-6 and TRBJ2-5, with unresolved D. V was pared by 6 bases and J by 2 bases, with 7 bases between. The CDR3 consists of 12 residues. Per the germline V gene, CDR1 is MNHNY and CDR2 is SVGAGI (reference sequence).

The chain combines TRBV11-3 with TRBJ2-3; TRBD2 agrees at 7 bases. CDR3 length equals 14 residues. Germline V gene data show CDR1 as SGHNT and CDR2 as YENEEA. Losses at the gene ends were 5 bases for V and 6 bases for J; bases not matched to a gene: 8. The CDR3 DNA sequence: TGTGCCAGCAGCCCGGGGAGGGGTCTTGATACGCAGTATTTT. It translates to CASSPGRGLDTQYF.

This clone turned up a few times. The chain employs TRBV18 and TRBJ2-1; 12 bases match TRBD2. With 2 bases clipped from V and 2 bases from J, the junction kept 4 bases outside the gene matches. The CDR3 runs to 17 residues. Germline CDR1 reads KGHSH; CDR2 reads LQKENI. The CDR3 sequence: CASSPTGTSGPYNEQFF. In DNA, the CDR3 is TGTGCCAGCTCACCAACAGGGACTAGCGGGCCCTACAATGAGCAGTTCTTC.

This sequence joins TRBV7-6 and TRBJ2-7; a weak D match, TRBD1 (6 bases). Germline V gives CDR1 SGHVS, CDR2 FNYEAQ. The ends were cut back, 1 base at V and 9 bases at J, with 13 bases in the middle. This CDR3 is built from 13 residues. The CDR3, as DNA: TGTGCCAGCAGCTTAGGTTCGGGACAAGGGCAGTACTTC. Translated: CASSLGSGQGQYF.

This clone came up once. CDR3 sequence: CASSFADMEISGNTIYF. The CDR3 DNA follows: TGTGCCAGCAGTTTTGCCGACATGGAAATCTCTGGAAACACCATATATTTT. The rearrangement uses TRBV28 and TRBJ1-3, with unresolved D. Germline CDR1 is MDHEN and CDR2 is SYDVKM. CDR3 length equals 17 residues. Trimming cost V 3 bases and J 0 bases, with 15 bases left between them. The variable domain in full, with the rest retrieved from reference TRBV28 and TRBJ1-3, is DVKVTQSSRYLVKRTGEKVFLECVQDMDHENMFWYRQDPGLGLRLIYFSYDVKMKEKGDIPEGYSVSREKKERFSLILESASTNQTSMYLCASSFADMEISGNTIYFGEGSWLTVV.

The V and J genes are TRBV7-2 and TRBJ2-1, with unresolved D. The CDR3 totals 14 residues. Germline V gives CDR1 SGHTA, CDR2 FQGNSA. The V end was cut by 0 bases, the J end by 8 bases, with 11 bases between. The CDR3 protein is CASSLARALDEQFF. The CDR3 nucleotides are TGTGCCAGCAGCTTAGCTCGGGCCTTGGATGAGCAGTTCTTC. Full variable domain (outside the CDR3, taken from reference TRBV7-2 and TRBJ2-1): GAGVSQSPSNKVTEKGKDVELRCDPISGHTALYWYRQSLGQGLEFLIYFQGNSAPDKSGLPSDRFSAERTGGSVSTLTIQRTQQEDSAVYLCASSLARALDEQFFGPGTRLTVL.

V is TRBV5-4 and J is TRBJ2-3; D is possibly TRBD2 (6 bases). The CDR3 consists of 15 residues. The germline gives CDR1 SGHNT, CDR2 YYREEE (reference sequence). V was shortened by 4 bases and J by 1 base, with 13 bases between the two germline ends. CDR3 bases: TGTGCCAGCAGCCTACTTAGGGAGGGCACAGATACGCAGTATTTT. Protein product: CASSLLREGTDTQYF.

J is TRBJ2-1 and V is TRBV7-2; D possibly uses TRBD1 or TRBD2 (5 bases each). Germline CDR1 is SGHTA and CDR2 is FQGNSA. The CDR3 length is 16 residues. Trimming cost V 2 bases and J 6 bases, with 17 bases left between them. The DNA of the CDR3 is TGTGCCAGCAGCTTACATCAGGGAGCGGCCTCCAATGAGCAGTTCTTC. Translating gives CASSLHQGAASNEQFF.

The CDR3: CASSLPAAGAGKDGYTF. CDR3 bases: TGTGCCAGCAGTTTACCCGCCGCAGGGGCTGGAAAAGACGGCTACACCTTC. The J gene is TRBJ1-2, the V gene TRBV28; D perhaps matches TRBD1 (6 bases). The CDR3 contains 17 residues. CDR1 is MDHEN and CDR2 is SYDVKM in the germline V gene. The germline V and J ends were trimmed by 2 bases and 8 bases, with 24 bases remaining between them.